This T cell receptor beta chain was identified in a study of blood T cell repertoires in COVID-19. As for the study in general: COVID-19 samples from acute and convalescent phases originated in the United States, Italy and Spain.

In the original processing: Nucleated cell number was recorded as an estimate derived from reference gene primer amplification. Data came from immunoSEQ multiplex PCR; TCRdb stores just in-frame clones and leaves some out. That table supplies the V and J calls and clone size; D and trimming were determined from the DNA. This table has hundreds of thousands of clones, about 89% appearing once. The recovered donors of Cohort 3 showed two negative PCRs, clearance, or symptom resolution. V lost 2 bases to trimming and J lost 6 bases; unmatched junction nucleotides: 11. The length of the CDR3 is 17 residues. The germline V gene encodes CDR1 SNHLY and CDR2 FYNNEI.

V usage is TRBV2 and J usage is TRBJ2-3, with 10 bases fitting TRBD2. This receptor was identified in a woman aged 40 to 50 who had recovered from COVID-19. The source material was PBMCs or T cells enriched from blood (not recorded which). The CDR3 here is CASSEIGIAGGVDTQYF. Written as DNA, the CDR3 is TGTGCCAGCAGTGAAATCGGGATAGCGGGGGGTGTGGATACGCAGTATTTT.